This entry concerns a single T cell receptor beta chain. No antigen is known for it. TCRdb's table, derived via immunoSEQ multiplex PCR, lists solely in-frame clones and lacks some. Counted here are around 990,000 clones, about 80% occurring once; the ten biggest clones make up 0.85% to 1%. Germline CDR1 is SGDLS and CDR2 is YYNGEE. V was shortened by 4 bases and J by 1 base, with 14 bases between the two germline ends. The CDR3 length is 15 residues. The data stem from a study of shared clonotypes between healthy human individuals. Study-wide points: Estimated richness values were generally larger in naive subsets than in memory subsets.

The sample comprised memory CD4+ T cells from PBMCs. Regarding subset: CD45RA-negative fraction. This TCR derives from a young man in good health. Some clones in this sample may be carry-over from other donors' samples. The rearrangement joins TRBV9 to TRBJ1-1; no firm D call. CDR3 nucleotides: TGTGCCAGCAGCTCCCGGGGAAGCCAGAACACTGAAGCTTTCTTT. Residues: CASSSRGSQNTEAFF.